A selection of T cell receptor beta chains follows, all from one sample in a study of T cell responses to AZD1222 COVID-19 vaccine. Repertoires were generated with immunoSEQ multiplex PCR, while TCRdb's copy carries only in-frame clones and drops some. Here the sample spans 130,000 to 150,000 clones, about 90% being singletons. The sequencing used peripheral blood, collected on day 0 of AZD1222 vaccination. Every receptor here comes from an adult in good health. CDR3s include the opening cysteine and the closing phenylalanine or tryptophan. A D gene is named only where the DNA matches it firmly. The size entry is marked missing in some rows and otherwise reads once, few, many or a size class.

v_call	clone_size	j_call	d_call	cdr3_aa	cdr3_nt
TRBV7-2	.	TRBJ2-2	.	CASSPIRTRHGELFF	TGTGCCAGCAGCCCAATCCGAACACGGCACGGGGAGCTGTTTTTT
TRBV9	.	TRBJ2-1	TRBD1	CASSVARTGGLRYNEQFF	TGTGCCAGCAGCGTAGCCCGGACAGGGGGATTACGCTACAATGAGCAGTTCTTC
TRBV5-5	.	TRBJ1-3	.	CASSLWGNSGNTIYF	TGTGCCAGCAGCTTGTGGGGAAACTCTGGAAACACCATATATTTT
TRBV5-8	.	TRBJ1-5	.	CASSPRVVSNQPQHF	TGTGCCAGCAGCCCCAGGGTTGTCAGCAATCAGCCCCAGCATTTT
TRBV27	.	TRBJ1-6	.	CASRWGPSYNSPLHF	TGTGCCAGCAGGTGGGGTCCCTCCTATAATTCACCCCTCCACTTT
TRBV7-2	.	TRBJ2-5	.	CASSLGGRETQYF	TGTGCCAGCAGCTTAGGGGGCAGAGAGACCCAGTACTTC
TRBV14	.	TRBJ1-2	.	CASSQAYYGYTF	TGTGCCAGCAGCCAAGCCTATTATGGCTACACCTTC
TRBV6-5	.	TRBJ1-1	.	CASSYFHQGQAFF	TGTGCCAGCAGTTACTTCCACCAGGGCCAAGCTTTCTTT
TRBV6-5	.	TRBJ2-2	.	CASTQEGNTGELFF	TGTGCCAGCACTCAGGAGGGGAACACCGGGGAGCTGTTTTTT
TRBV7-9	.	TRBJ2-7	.	CASSFMGRDAYEQYF	TGTGCCAGCAGCTTCATGGGACGGGACGCCTACGAGCAGTACTTC
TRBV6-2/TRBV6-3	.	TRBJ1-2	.	CASSYIRDYGYTF	TGTGCCAGCAGTTACATACGAGACTATGGCTACACCTTC
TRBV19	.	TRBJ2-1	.	CASSNGADQQFF	TGTGCCAGTAGTAACGGGGCAGACCAGCAGTTCTTC
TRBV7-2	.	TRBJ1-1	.	CASSLDPRGTEAFF	TGTGCCAGCAGCTTAGATCCCAGGGGCACTGAAGCTTTCTTT
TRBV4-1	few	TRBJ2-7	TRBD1	CASSQGQGDYEQYF	TGCGCCAGCAGCCAAGGTCAGGGGGACTACGAGCAGTACTTC
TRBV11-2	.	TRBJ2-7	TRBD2	CASSLDLGLAGNF	TGTGCCAGCAGCTTAGATCTTGGGCTAGCGGGAAACTTC
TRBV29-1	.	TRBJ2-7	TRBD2	CSGWTSLGEQYF	TGCAGCGGATGGACTAGCTTGGGCGAGCAGTACTTC
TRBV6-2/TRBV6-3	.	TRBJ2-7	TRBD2	CASSYTSGSGEQYF	TGTGCCAGCAGTTACACCAGCGGGAGCGGAGAGCAGTACTTC
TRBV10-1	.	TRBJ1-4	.	CASRPDSPNEKLFF	TGCGCCAGCAGACCGGACAGTCCTAATGAAAAACTGTTTTTT
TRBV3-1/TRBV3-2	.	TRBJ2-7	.	CASSQVRGDRGSYEQYF	TGTGCCAGCAGCCAAGTGAGAGGCGATCGGGGCTCCTACGAGCAGTACTTC
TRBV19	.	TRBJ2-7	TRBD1	CASRDRGYEQYF	TGTGCCAGCCGGGACAGGGGTTACGAGCAGTACTTC
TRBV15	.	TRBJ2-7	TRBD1	CATSRGDRGLYEQYF	TGTGCCACCAGCAGAGGGGACAGGGGTTTATACGAGCAGTACTTC
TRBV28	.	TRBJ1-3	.	CASMTRQRGSGNTIYF	TGTGCCAGCATGACGAGACAAAGAGGGTCTGGAAACACCATATATTTT
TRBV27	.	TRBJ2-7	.	CASSLSIQGSEQYF	TGTGCCAGCAGTTTATCTATCCAGGGGTCCGAGCAGTACTTC
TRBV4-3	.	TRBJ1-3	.	CASSQGDNLSGNTIYF	TGCGCCAGCAGCCAAGGGGATAATTTATCTGGAAACACCATATATTTT
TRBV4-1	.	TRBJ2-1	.	CASSPQENEQFF	TGCGCCAGCAGCCCTCAGGAGAATGAGCAGTTCTTC
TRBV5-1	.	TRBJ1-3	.	CASSGGTSGNTIYF	TGCGCCAGCAGCGGAGGGACGTCTGGAAACACCATATATTTT
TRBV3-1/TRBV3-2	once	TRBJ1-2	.	CASSQDGTGGYTF	TGTGCCAGCAGCCAAGATGGCACGGGTGGCTACACCTTC
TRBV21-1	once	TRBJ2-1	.	CASSKAVVWGSDEQFF	TGTGCCAGCAGCAAAGCGGTGGTGTGGGGATCGGATGAGCAGTTCTTC
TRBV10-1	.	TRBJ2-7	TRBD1	CASKPGTEDYEQYF	TGCGCCAGCAAACCCGGGACAGAAGACTACGAGCAGTACTTC
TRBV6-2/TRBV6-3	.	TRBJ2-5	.	CASSSRGPTETQYF	TGTGCCAGCAGTTCCCGGGGGCCCACGGAGACCCAGTACTTC
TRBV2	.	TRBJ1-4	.	CASSPTSGPYDKNEKLFF	TGTGCCAGCTCACCGACCTCCGGGCCCTACGATAAGAATGAAAAACTGTTTTTT
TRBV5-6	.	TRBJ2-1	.	CASSPRGSLYNEQFF	TGTGCCAGCAGCCCCCGTGGATCCTTATACAATGAGCAGTTCTTC
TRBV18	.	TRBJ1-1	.	CASSLENTEAFF	TGTGCCAGCTCGCTTGAGAACACTGAAGCTTTCTTT
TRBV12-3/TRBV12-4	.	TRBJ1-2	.	CATAPGGNYGYTF	TGTGCCACCGCTCCCGGGGGCAACTATGGCTACACCTTC
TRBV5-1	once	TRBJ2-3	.	CASNSGQATSTDTQYF	TGCGCCAGTAACTCGGGACAAGCAACTAGCACAGATACGCAGTATTTT
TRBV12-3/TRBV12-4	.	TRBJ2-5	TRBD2	CASSWGGETQYF	TGTGCCAGCAGTTGGGGGGGAGAGACCCAGTACTTC
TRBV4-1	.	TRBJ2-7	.	CASSQDWLGEQYF	TGCGCCAGCAGCCAAGACTGGCTAGGCGAGCAGTACTTC
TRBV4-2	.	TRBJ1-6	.	CASSQEGGNSPLHF	TGTGCCAGCAGCCAAGAGGGGGGCAATTCACCCCTCCACTTT
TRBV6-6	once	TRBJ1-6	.	CASRRITESPLHF	TGTGCCAGCAGAAGGATCACGGAATCACCCCTCCACTTT
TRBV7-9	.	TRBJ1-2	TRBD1	CASSLQGANYGYTF	TGTGCCAGCAGCTTACAGGGGGCTAACTATGGCTACACCTTC
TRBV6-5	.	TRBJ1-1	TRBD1	CASSYTLGQGPEAFF	TGTGCCAGCAGTTACACCCTAGGACAGGGCCCTGAAGCTTTCTTT
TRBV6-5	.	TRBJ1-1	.	CASSYRSEAFF	TGTGCCAGCAGTTACAGGTCTGAAGCTTTCTTT
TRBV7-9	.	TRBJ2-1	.	CASSYNEQFF	TGTGCCAGCAGCTACAATGAGCAGTTCTTC
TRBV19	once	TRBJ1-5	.	CATKTRGDQPQHF	TGTGCCACCAAGACCCGGGGGGATCAGCCCCAGCATTTT
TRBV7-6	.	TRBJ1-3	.	CASSLRSGGTGSGNTIYF	TGTGCCAGCAGCCTCCGATCGGGGGGGACTGGATCCGGAAACACCATATATTTT
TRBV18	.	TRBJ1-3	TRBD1	CASSPPGQGENTIYF	TGTGCCAGCTCCCCTCCGGGACAGGGGGAAAACACCATATATTTT
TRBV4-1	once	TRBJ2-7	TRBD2	CASSQDTGLALLEQYF	TGCGCCAGCAGCCAAGATACAGGACTAGCCCTCCTCGAGCAGTACTTC
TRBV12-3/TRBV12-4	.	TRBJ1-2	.	CATRGTGLYGYTF	TGTGCCACCCGGGGAACAGGGTTGTATGGCTACACCTTC
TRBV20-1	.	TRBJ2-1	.	CSASRGAASYNEQFF	TGCAGTGCTAGTCGAGGGGCTGCCTCCTACAATGAGCAGTTCTTC
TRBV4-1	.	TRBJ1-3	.	CASSQDPRSGNTIYF	TGCGCCAGCAGCCAAGACCCGCGCTCTGGAAACACCATATATTTT
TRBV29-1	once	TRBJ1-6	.	CSVRFASNSPLHF	TGCAGCGTTCGGTTTGCGAGTAATTCACCCCTCCACTTT
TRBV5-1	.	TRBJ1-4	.	CASSSQPATATNEKLFF	TGCGCCAGCAGCTCTCAACCCGCGACGGCAACTAATGAAAAACTGTTTTTT
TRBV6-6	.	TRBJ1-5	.	CASSNPGSRQPQHF	TGTGCCAGCAGTAACCCAGGGTCGAGGCAGCCCCAGCATTTT
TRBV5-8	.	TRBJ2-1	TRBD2	CASSLKRGGLDEQFF	TGTGCCAGCAGCCTGAAGCGGGGGGGCCTCGATGAGCAGTTCTTC
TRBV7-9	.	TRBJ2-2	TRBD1	CASSPQDRVGTGELFF	TGTGCCAGCAGCCCCCAAGACAGGGTGGGCACCGGGGAGCTGTTTTTT
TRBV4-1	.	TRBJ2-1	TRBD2	CASSQVLAGTPKVEQFF	TGCGCCAGCAGCCAAGTACTAGCGGGGACCCCAAAGGTAGAGCAGTTCTTC
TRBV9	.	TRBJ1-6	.	CASSVDGGGSYNSPLHF	TGTGCCAGCAGCGTAGATGGGGGGGGCTCCTATAATTCACCCCTCCACTTT